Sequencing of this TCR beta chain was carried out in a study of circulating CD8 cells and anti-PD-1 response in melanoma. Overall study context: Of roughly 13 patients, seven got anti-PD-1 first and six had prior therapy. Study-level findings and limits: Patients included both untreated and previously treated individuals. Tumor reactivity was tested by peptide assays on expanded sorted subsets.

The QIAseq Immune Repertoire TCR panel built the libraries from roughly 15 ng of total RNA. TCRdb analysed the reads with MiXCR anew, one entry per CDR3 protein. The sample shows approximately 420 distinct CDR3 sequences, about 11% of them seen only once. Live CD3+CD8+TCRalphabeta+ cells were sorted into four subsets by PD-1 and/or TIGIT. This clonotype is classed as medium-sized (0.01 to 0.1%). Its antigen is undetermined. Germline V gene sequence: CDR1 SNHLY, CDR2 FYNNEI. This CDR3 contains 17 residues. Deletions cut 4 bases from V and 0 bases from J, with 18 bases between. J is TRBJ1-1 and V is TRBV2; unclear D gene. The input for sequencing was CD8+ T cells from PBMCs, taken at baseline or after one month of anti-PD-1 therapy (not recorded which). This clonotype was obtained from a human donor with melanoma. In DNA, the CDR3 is TGTGCCAGCAGTGGCCTCCGGACCCGGACCATGAACACTGAAGCTTTCTTT. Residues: CASSGLRTRTMNTEAFF.